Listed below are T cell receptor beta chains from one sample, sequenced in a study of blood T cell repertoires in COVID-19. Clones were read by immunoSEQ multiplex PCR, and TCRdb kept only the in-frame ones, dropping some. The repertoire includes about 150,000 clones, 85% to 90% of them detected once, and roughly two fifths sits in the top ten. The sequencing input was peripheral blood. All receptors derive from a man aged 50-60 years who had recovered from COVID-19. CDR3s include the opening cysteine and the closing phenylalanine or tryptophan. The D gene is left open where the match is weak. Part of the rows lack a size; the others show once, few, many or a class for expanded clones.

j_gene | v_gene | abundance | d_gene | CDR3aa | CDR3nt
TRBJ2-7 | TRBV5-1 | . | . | CASSILDVGQGEQYF | TGCGCCAGCAGCATACTGGACGTGGGCCAGGGCGAGCAGTACTTC
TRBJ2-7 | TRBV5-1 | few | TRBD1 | CASSFSGQGGEQYF | TGCGCCAGCAGCTTCTCGGGACAGGGCGGGGAGCAGTACTTC
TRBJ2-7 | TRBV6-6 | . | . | CASSYSANALNEQYF | TGTGCCAGCAGTTACTCGGCCAACGCTTTGAACGAGCAGTACTTC
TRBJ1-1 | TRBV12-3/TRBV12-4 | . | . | CASSSGLVTEAFF | TGTGCCAGCAGTTCAGGGTTAGTCACTGAAGCTTTCTTT
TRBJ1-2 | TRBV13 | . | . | CASSSTRGYGYTF | TGTGCCAGCAGCTCCACCAGGGGCTATGGCTACACCTTC
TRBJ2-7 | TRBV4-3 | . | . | CASSQEIGQPGEQYF | TGCGCCAGCAGCCAAGAGATTGGGCAGCCCGGCGAGCAGTACTTC
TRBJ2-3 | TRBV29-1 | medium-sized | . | CSVESFPDTQYF | TGCAGCGTTGAATCTTTCCCAGATACGCAGTATTTT
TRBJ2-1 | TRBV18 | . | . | CASSPLFAGGTEQFF | TGTGCCAGCTCACCACTGTTTGCAGGTGGCACTGAGCAGTTCTTC
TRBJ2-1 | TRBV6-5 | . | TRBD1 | CASSYAGTGDYNEQFF | TGTGCCAGCAGTTACGCCGGGACAGGGGACTACAATGAGCAGTTCTTC
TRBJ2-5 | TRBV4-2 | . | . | CASSPLQAPGRQETQYF | TGTGCCAGCAGCCCCCTCCAGGCTCCAGGGAGGCAAGAGACCCAGTACTTC
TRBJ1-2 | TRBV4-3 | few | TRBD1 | CASSQDYGATGFRGYTF | TGCGCCAGCAGCCAAGATTACGGCGCGACAGGGTTCCGTGGCTACACCTTC
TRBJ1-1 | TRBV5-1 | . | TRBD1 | CASSTTTTGHEAFF | TGCGCCAGCAGCACCACGACGACAGGGCATGAAGCTTTCTTT
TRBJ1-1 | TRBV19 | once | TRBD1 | CASSIAGTGGEAFF | TGTGCCAGTAGTATAGCCGGGACAGGGGGGGAAGCTTTCTTT
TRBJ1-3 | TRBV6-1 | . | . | CASSETEGNTIYF | TGTGCCAGCAGTGAAACAGAAGGAAACACCATATATTTT
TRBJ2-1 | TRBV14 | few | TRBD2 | CASSQDRRIGGGSYNEQFF | TGTGCCAGCAGCCAAGATCGTAGGATCGGGGGGGGATCCTACAATGAGCAGTTCTTC
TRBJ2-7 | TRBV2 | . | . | CASSEDTPIVAEQYF | TGTGCCAGCAGTGAAGATACCCCTATCGTCGCCGAGCAGTACTTC
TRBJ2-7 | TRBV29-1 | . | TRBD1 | CSAGTGPHEQYF | TGCAGCGCCGGGACAGGGCCCCACGAGCAGTACTTC
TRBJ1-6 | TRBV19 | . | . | CASTHGRGNSPLHF | TGTGCCAGTACCCATGGGCGGGGTAATTCACCCCTCCACTTT
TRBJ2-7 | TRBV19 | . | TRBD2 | CASSSLAGGSYEQYF | TGTGCCAGTAGTTCTCTAGCGGGAGGGTCCTACGAGCAGTACTTC
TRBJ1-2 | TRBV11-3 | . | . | CASSLEQGYGYTF | TGTGCCAGCAGCTTGGAGCAGGGTTATGGCTACACCTTC
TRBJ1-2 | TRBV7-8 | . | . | CASSLARLFNYGYTF | TGTGCCAGCAGCTTAGCGCGACTCTTTAACTATGGCTACACCTTC
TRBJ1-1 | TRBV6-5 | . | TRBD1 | CASILHRGNTEAFF | TGTGCCAGCATTCTCCACAGGGGGAACACTGAAGCTTTCTTT
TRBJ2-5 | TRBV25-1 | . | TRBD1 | CASRDRGLETQYF | TGTGCCAGCAGAGACAGGGGGCTGGAGACCCAGTACTTC
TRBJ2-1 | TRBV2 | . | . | CASSGETRGQFF | TGTGCCAGCAGTGGGGAGACACGAGGGCAGTTCTTC
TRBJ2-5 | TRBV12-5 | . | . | CASGRRPAQETQYF | TGTGCTAGTGGCCGACGTCCAGCGCAAGAGACCCAGTACTTC
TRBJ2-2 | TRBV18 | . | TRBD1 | CASSPPDRVYTGELFF | TGTGCCAGCTCACCACCGGACAGGGTATACACCGGGGAGCTGTTTTTT
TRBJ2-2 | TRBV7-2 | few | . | CASSLAGAPGELFF | TGTGCCAGCAGCTTAGCGGGGGCCCCCGGGGAGCTGTTTTTT
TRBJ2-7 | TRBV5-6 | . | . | CASSSQSQGSYEQYF | TGTGCCAGCAGTTCTCAAAGCCAGGGCAGCTACGAGCAGTACTTC